This T cell receptor beta chain was recovered during a study of identical twins. Trimming took off 3 bases at V and 9 bases at J, with 14 bases between the two ends. The germline V gene has CDR1 DFQATT and CDR2 SNEGSKA (reference sequence). The CDR3 length is 12 residues. TCRdb re-called the 5' RACE reads through MiXCR, storing one row per CDR3 protein. The sample holds 500,000 to 600,000 distinct CDR3 sequences, about 20% seen once. This same sample was also taken into another study, of T cells expressing NK-cell markers.

This chain joins TRBV20-1 and TRBJ2-5; D is unresolved. This TCR was sampled from a woman aged 18-29 years in good health. The specimen sequenced was CD4+ T cells sorted from blood. The chain's CDR3 is CSASHAQAAQYF. The CDR3 nucleotides are TGCAGTGCTAGTCACGCCCAGGCGGCCCAGTACTTC.